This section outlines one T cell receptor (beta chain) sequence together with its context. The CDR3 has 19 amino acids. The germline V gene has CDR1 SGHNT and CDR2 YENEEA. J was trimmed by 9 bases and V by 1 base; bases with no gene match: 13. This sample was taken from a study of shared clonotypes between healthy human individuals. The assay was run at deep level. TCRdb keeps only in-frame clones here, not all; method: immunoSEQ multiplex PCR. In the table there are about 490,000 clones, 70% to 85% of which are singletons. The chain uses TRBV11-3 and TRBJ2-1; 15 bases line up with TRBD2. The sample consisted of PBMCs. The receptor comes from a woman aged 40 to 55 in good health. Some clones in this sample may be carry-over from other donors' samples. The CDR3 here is CASSLGGLAGGTSDGEQFF. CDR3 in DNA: TGTGCCAGCAGCTTAGGGGGACTAGCGGGAGGAACATCCGATGGTGAGCAGTTCTTC.